This T cell receptor beta chain was sequenced for a study of a mutant IDH1 vaccine in newly diagnosed glioma. Study information: Radiotherapy, temozolomide, or both had been given previously, and both were given to most.

This sample's time point: week 23, last vaccination. With topical imiquimod, each dose of the vaccine consisted of 300 ug of mutant IDH1 20-mer peptide. The study, taken as a whole, reports: Among top peripheral T cell clonotypes, changes seemed unrelated to pseudoprogression.

Notes on this clone: Its specificity is unknown.

Clones were sequenced by immunoSEQ multiplex PCR, and TCRdb holds only the in-frame ones, with some missing. This sample has 55,000 or so clones; approximately 80% occur once, and the top ten carry about 6.3%. The CDR3 has 13 amino acids. Trimming stripped 4 bases from V and 4 bases from J, with 11 bases between. In germline, CDR1 is SGHRS, CDR2 YFSETQ. This receptor was obtained from a middle-aged man with glioma. The rearrangement links TRBV5-1 to TRBJ2-5; no definite D call. The source was PBMCs, collected from a glioma patient whose treatment included an IDH1 peptide vaccine. This chain's CDR3 is CASSPLSPETQYF. CDR3 DNA: TGCGCCAGCAGCCCTTTGTCCCCAGAGACCCAGTACTTC. The full variable domain, in which reference TRBV5-1 and TRBJ2-5 provide the parts outside the CDR3, is KAGVTQTPRYLIKTRGQQVTLSCSPISGHRSVSWYQQTPGQGLQFLFEYFSETQRNKGNFPGRFSGRQFSNSRSEMNVSTLELGDSALYLCASSPLSPETQYFGPGTRLLVL.